Below, 11 T cell receptor beta chains from the same sample are listed, as sequenced in a study of vaccination effects on CD4 cells after COVID-19. No cognate antigen is known for these TCRs. Sequenced by immunoSEQ multiplex PCR; TCRdb stores in-frame clones only, minus some. The sample records some 61,000 clones, about 80% being singletons. The ViraFEST assay expanded antigen-specific CD4+ T cells with viral peptide pools before sequencing. Following a roughly eleven-day culture, CD4+ T cells were purified. Two doses of BNT162b2 or mRNA-1273 vaccine were administered to participants. This material consisted of CD4+ T cells from PBMCs cultured with HCoV-OC43 spike peptides, taken after COVID-19 vaccination. Subset here: HCoV-OC43 spike overlapping peptide pool stimulation. All receptors come from a human donor who received a COVID-19 vaccine.

This chain connects TRBV10-3 to TRBJ1-3; weak D call: TRBD1 (5 bases). Trimming left V 7 bases short and J 2 bases short, with 12 bases between. CDR3 length: 14 residues. Germline values: CDR1 ENHRY, CDR2 SYGVKD. CDR3 sequence: CAIKRQGAGNTIYF. The CDR3 DNA is TGTGCCATCAAAAGGCAGGGAGCTGGAAACACCATATATTTT.

This chain uses TRBV5-5 with TRBJ1-2; D gene ambiguous. Germline CDR1 and CDR2: SGHKS and YYEKEE (reference sequence). This CDR3 contains 13 residues. The germline V and J ends were trimmed by 1 base and 6 bases, with 10 bases remaining between them. The CDR3 reads CASSLSLPDGYTF. The CDR3 region has the DNA TGTGCCAGCAGCTTGAGTCTGCCGGATGGCTACACCTTC. Full variable domain (rest looked up from reference TRBV5-5 and TRBJ1-2): DAGVTQSPTHLIKTRGQQVTLRCSPISGHKSVSWYQQVLGQGPQFIFQYYEKEERGRGNFPDRFSARQFPNYSSELNVNALLLGDSALYLCASSLSLPDGYTFGSGTRLTVV.

V and J are TRBV7-2 and TRBJ2-5; 8 nucleotides agree with TRBD2. CDR3 length equals 15 residues. The trim removed 3 bases at V and 4 bases at J, leaving 7 bases unmatched. Per the germline V gene, CDR1 is SGHTA and CDR2 is FQGNSA. The CDR3 sequence: CASSFGPGGGETQYF. The CDR3 region has the DNA TGTGCCAGCAGCTTCGGCCCGGGGGGGGGAGAGACCCAGTACTTC.

The chain combines TRBV10-1 with TRBJ2-1; TRBD2 might be the D (5 bases). Germline assignment: CDR1 WNHNN and CDR2 SYGVQD (reference sequence). CDR3 length: 14 amino acids. The V end was cut by 5 bases, the J end by 2 bases, with 10 bases between. The CDR3 sequence is CASSRELAYNEQFF. For the CDR3, the DNA is TGCGCCAGCAGTCGTGAACTAGCCTACAATGAGCAGTTCTTC.

The V call is TRBV4-1, the J call TRBJ1-5, with D possibly being TRBD1 (6 bases). CDR3 length: 16 amino acids. Trimming left V 4 bases short and J 7 bases short, with 20 bases between. Germline V gene sequence: CDR1 MGHRA, CDR2 YSYEKL. As DNA, the CDR3 is TGCGCCAGCAGCCCGTCCCGGGACATATTCAGGCAGCCCCAGCATTTT. Translated, it gives CASSPSRDIFRQPQHF.

This chain uses TRBV5-1 with TRBJ1-6, with unresolved D. From germline, CDR1 is SGHRS and CDR2 YFSETQ. This CDR3 spans 14 amino acids. V lost 4 bases and J 5 bases, leaving 10 bases between the germline ends. CDR3 sequence: CASSRAGDNSPLHF. In DNA, the CDR3 is TGCGCCAGCAGCAGAGCAGGAGATAATTCACCCCTCCACTTT.

V gene TRBV7-3 combines with J gene TRBJ2-2, with no clear D. CDR1 and CDR2 (germline): SGHTA, FQGTGA. The CDR3 sequence is 14 residues long. V shed 1 base and J shed 6 bases, with 9 bases lying between them. The CDR3 bases are TGTGCCAGCAGCTTAAGTGGTCAGGCCGGGGAGCTGTTTTTT. Protein product: CASSLSGQAGELFF.

The rearrangement uses TRBV6-5 and TRBJ2-3, with 8 bases identical to TRBD1. J lost 4 bases, V lost 2 bases, and 5 bases had no gene match. Germline V gene lookup returns CDR1 MNHEY and CDR2 SVGAGI. CDR3 length: 15 amino acids. The CDR3 DNA sequence: TGTGCCAGCAGTTACGGACAGGGAAGGGCAGATACGCAGTATTTT. Amino acid sequence: CASSYGQGRADTQYF.

The CDR3 coding sequence is TGTGCCAGCAGTGATATGAGGGTCTCAGATACGCAGTATTTT. This codes for CASSDMRVSDTQYF. V is TRBV6-1 and J is TRBJ2-3; D might be TRBD2 (5 bases). V gave up 3 bases and J gave up 4 bases, with 11 bases separating them. CDR1 is MNHNS, CDR2 SASEGT, per germline. The CDR3 sequence is 14 residues long.

The rearrangement uses TRBV7-2 and TRBJ2-7, with TRBD1 as a possible D gene (5 bases). The V end lost 2 bases, the J end lost 2 bases, and 7 bases lay between the germline ends. This CDR3 is 13 amino acids long. Germline V lookup: CDR1 SGHTA, CDR2 FQGNSA. The chain's CDR3 is CASSLKDTYEQYV. CDR3 in DNA: TGTGCCAGCAGCTTAAAGGACACCTACGAGCAGTACGTC.

The chain joins TRBV10-3 to TRBJ1-6; no clear D. This CDR3 has 15 residues. Looked up from germline, CDR1 is ENHRY and CDR2 is SYGVKD. V lost 6 bases and J 1 base, leaving 10 bases between the germline ends. The CDR3 nucleotides read TGTGCCATCAGCCCTGGTGGGTCCTATAATTCACCCCTCCACTTT. Protein: CAISPGGSYNSPLHF.